This T cell receptor beta chain appears in the sequencing data of a study of OX40 agonist ivuxolimab in advanced cancers. Overall study: Past anti-PD-1, anti-PD-L1 or anti-CTLA-4 therapy was accepted, and 40% to 50% had received some. Three dose-escalation patients had partial responses: one with hepatocellular carcinoma and two with cutaneous melanoma.

Repertoires were generated with immunoSEQ multiplex PCR, while TCRdb's copy carries only in-frame clones and drops some. The data contain more than 45,000 clones, more than 75% of them singletons. This CDR3 has 15 residues. Between the trimmed V and J ends, which lost 0 bases and 1 base, there was a span of 9 bases. Germline V gene sequence: CDR1 PRHDT, CDR2 FYEKMQ (reference sequence). The receptor was derived from an adult with an advanced solid tumor such as melanoma, head and neck, liver or kidney cancer. The material was CD4+ or CD8+ T cells sorted from blood, obtained in a trial of the OX40 agonist ivuxolimab. The gene calls are TRBV13 and TRBJ1-1; D call uncertain. CDR3 in amino acids: CASSLGVRQNTEAFF. CDR3 DNA sequence: TGTGCCAGCAGCTTAGGCGTCAGGCAGAACACTGAAGCTTTCTTT.